These T cell receptor beta chains were read from a single sample in a study of patients and donors after allogeneic stem cell transplantation. TCRdb fed the RT-PCR reads into MiXCR, producing one record per CDR3 protein. The sample has around 82,000 distinct CDR3 sequences, roughly 5.1% seen once. The material sequenced was blood, either unsorted or a sorted T cell fraction (not recorded which). These receptors were obtained from a human donor who was either an allogeneic HSCT recipient or a stem cell or donor lymphocyte infusion donor (not recorded which). It is not recorded whose cells these are; they may come from a transplant donor. Each CDR3 is given with its conserved first and last residue. A D gene is named only where the DNA matches it firmly. Some rows have no size entry. The others give once, few or many, or a class for an expanded clone.

cdr3_nt	cdr3_aa	cdr3_length	clone_size	v_call	j_call	d_call
TGTGCCTGGAGTCGAGATACGCAGTATTTT	CAWSRDTQYF	10	few	TRBV30	TRBJ2-3	NA
TGTGCCAGCAGCCACAAAAGGGCGAGTGGCTACACCTTC	CASSHKRASGYTF	13	few	TRBV3-1	TRBJ1-2	NA
TGCGCCAGCAGCGCCCTAGGGACAGCCTCCTACGAGCAGTACTTC	CASSALGTASYEQYF	15	NA	TRBV5-1	TRBJ2-7	TRBD1
TGTGCCAGCAGTTCGACCGACGGATTTCAGCCCCAGCATTTT	CASSSTDGFQPQHF	14	NA	TRBV6-5	TRBJ1-5	NA
TGTGCCAGCAGTTACAGGATCTATGGCTACACCTTC	CASSYRIYGYTF	12	many	TRBV28	TRBJ1-2	NA
TGTGCCAGCAGCGCGGGACATGGGCGGGATACGCAGTATTTT	CASSAGHGRDTQYF	14	many	TRBV5-5	TRBJ2-3	NA
TGTGCCAGCAGTCCCCCTCTTGGCGGGGTGAACACCGGGGAGCTGTTTTTT	CASSPPLGGVNTGELFF	17	many	TRBV28	TRBJ2-2	NA
TGTGCCATCGCGGACAGGGCGAACACCGGGGAGCTGTTTTTT	CAIADRANTGELFF	14	many	TRBV10-3	TRBJ2-2	TRBD1
TGTGCCAGCAGTTACAGCAGGGAAGGGAACACTGAAGCTTTCTTT	CASSYSREGNTEAFF	15	many	TRBV6-5	TRBJ1-1	NA
TGTGCCAGCCACGACCGATGGTCCTACGAGCAGTACTTC	CASHDRWSYEQYF	13	few	TRBV28	TRBJ2-7	NA
TGTGCCTGGATCTCACCGGGACAGGTGGAGACCCAGTACTTC	CAWISPGQVETQYF	14	many	TRBV30	TRBJ2-5	TRBD1
TGCGCCAGCAGCTTAAATAGCGGGAGTGAGGGTGAGCAGTTCTTC	CASSLNSGSEGEQFF	15	many	TRBV5-1	TRBJ2-1	TRBD2
TGTGCCAGCAGTTCCCGGACTAGCGGGAGTGCTAGCTCCTACAATGAGCAGTTCTTC	CASSSRTSGSASSYNEQFF	19	NA	TRBV6-2/TRBV6-3	TRBJ2-1	TRBD2
TGTGCCAGCAGCTTAGGGGGTTGGATTAGCCTTTCAGACACTGAAGCTTTCTTT	CASSLGGWISLSDTEAFF	18	many	TRBV11-1	TRBJ1-1	NA
TGTGCCAGCACTCCGGGGGGCAGCTCCTACAATGAGCAGTTCTTC	CASTPGGSSYNEQFF	15	NA	TRBV9	TRBJ2-1	NA
TGTGCCAGCAGCCTAGGAAAGGACATACCCTCTGGAAACACCATATATTTT	CASSLGKDIPSGNTIYF	17	many	TRBV6-1	TRBJ1-3	NA
TGTGCCAGCAGCTCCCCGAGACGGGACACTGAAGCTTTCTTT	CASSSPRRDTEAFF	14	few	TRBV7-2	TRBJ1-1	NA
TGCAGCTTCCAGGGTACGAACACTGAAGCTTTCTTT	CSFQGTNTEAFF	12	medium-sized	TRBV29-1	TRBJ1-1	NA
TGTGCCAGCAGCTCTTCCAGGGACCGAACTTATACCAATGAGCAGTTCTTC	CASSSSRDRTYTNEQFF	17	few	TRBV7-9	TRBJ2-1	NA
TGTGCCAGCAGCTTAGACCCCTTTTTTAGAGCGGGCCCCGGTGAGCAGTTCTTC	CASSLDPFFRAGPGEQFF	18	NA	TRBV11-2	TRBJ2-1	NA
TGTGCCAGCAGCGACCCGAGCTCTGGAAACACCATATATTTT	CASSDPSSGNTIYF	14	few	TRBV14	TRBJ1-3	NA
TGCAGTGCCAGGACAGGGGGACAGCCCCAGCATTTT	CSARTGGQPQHF	12	many	TRBV20-1	TRBJ1-5	TRBD1
TGTGCCAGTAGTATTGGGAGGGCCGGGGAGCTGTTTTTT	CASSIGRAGELFF	13	NA	TRBV19	TRBJ2-2	TRBD2
TGCGCCAGCAGCAGACTCCCCGTTAGGGAGACCCAGTACTTC	CASSRLPVRETQYF	14	many	TRBV4-1	TRBJ2-5	NA
TGTGCCAGCAGCCAAGATGCGCTAGCGCGAGAGCAGTACTTC	CASSQDALAREQYF	14	many	TRBV3-1	TRBJ2-7	NA
TGTGCCAGCAGAAGGGACAGCATGAATGAGCAGTTCTTC	CASRRDSMNEQFF	13	many	TRBV12-3/TRBV12-4	TRBJ2-1	TRBD1
TGTGCCAGCAGTTCCACTCAACTGGGGCTCCGCAATCAGCCCCAGCATTTT	CASSSTQLGLRNQPQHF	17	many	TRBV6-5	TRBJ1-5	NA